Listed below are T cell receptor beta chains from one sample, sequenced in a study of CD8 T cells in Susac syndrome. TCRdb recomputed calls from the immunoSEQ multiplex PCR reads with MiXCR, one row per CDR3 protein. The table includes around 200,000 distinct CDR3 sequences, roughly 94% detected once. Sequencing was done on a sample of CD8+ T cells from PBMCs. These receptor sequences come from a human donor with Susac syndrome. Both conserved end residues are part of each CDR3. Each record gives: V gene, D gene, clone size, J gene, CDR3 protein, CDR3 DNA. A D gene is named only where the DNA matches it firmly. Clone size, where shown, is once, few, many, or a class for clones that have expanded.

TRBV29-1	NA	once	TRBJ1-2	CSVVNSYGYTF	TGCAGCGTTGTCAACAGCTATGGCTACACCTTC
TRBV19	NA	NA	TRBJ2-1	CASSSAGGAYNEQFF	TGTGCCAGTAGTTCTGCAGGGGGGGCCTACAATGAGCAGTTCTTC
TRBV2	TRBD1	NA	TRBJ1-2	CASRETGGEGYGYTF	TGTGCCAGCCGCGAGACAGGGGGCGAGGGCTATGGCTACACCTTC
TRBV5-1	NA	NA	TRBJ2-2	CASSLSGRDTGELFF	TGCGCCAGCAGCTTGTCGGGCAGGGACACCGGGGAGCTGTTTTTT
TRBV6-4	NA	NA	TRBJ2-3	CASSDVTDTQYF	TGTGCCAGCAGTGACGTGACAGATACGCAGTATTTT
TRBV3-1	NA	NA	TRBJ2-3	CASSHRAYASTDTQYF	TGTGCCAGCAGCCATAGAGCATACGCTAGCACAGATACGCAGTATTTT
TRBV30	NA	NA	TRBJ2-7	CAWSLRTEQYF	TGTGCCTGGAGTCTCCGAACGGAGCAGTACTTC
TRBV27	NA	once	TRBJ2-1	CASSLSERVFF	TGTGCCAGCAGTTTGAGCGAGCGAGTGTTCTTC
TRBV9	TRBD2	NA	TRBJ2-5	CASSGSGGVSETQYF	TGTGCCAGCAGCGGTAGCGGGGGGGTCTCAGAGACCCAGTACTTC
TRBV5-1	NA	NA	TRBJ1-4	CASRGGGTTNEKLFF	TGCGCCAGCAGAGGGGGGGGCACAACTAATGAAAAACTGTTTTTT
TRBV20-1	TRBD2	NA	TRBJ2-3	CSAETSEIRVSTDTQYF	TGCAGTGCCGAGACTAGCGAGATCAGAGTTAGCACAGATACGCAGTATTTT
TRBV7-9	NA	NA	TRBJ1-1	CASSYIPDTEAFF	TGTGCCAGCAGCTACATTCCGGACACTGAAGCTTTCTTT
TRBV20-1	TRBD2	NA	TRBJ2-1	CSARDHGRASNEQFF	TGCAGTGCTAGAGATCACGGGAGGGCCAGCAATGAGCAGTTCTTC
TRBV12-3/TRBV12-4	NA	NA	TRBJ1-1	CASSFFYSGNTEAFF	TGTGCCAGCAGTTTTTTCTACAGTGGGAACACTGAAGCTTTCTTT
TRBV11-2	NA	NA	TRBJ2-2	CASSHGTQRGELFF	TGTGCCAGCAGTCACGGGACACAGAGGGGGGAGCTGTTTTTT
TRBV27	NA	NA	TRBJ2-7	CASSPSTGPRTYEQYF	TGTGCCAGCAGTCCTTCTACGGGACCGCGAACCTACGAGCAGTACTTC
TRBV11-2	NA	NA	TRBJ2-7	CASSLVDKLYEQYF	TGTGCCAGCAGCTTAGTTGACAAGCTCTACGAGCAGTACTTC
TRBV29-1	TRBD2	NA	TRBJ2-7	CSVVAGPREQYF	TGCAGCGTAGTAGCGGGGCCCCGGGAGCAGTACTTC
TRBV19	TRBD2	NA	TRBJ2-1	CASSIASGTFNEQFF	TGTGCCAGTAGTATTGCTAGCGGGACCTTCAATGAGCAGTTCTTC
TRBV28	NA	NA	TRBJ2-7	CASSDWYEQYF	TGTGCCAGCAGTGACTGGTACGAGCAGTACTTC
TRBV4-1	NA	NA	TRBJ2-3	CASSKGGGGPTDTQYF	TGCGCCAGCAGCAAGGGGGGAGGAGGCCCGACAGATACGCAGTATTTT
TRBV3-1	NA	NA	TRBJ2-1	CASTPSGGRNNEQFF	TGTGCCAGCACCCCATCGGGCGGGCGGAACAATGAGCAGTTCTTC
TRBV5-6	TRBD1	NA	TRBJ1-2	CASNPGTGYGYTF	TGTGCCAGCAACCCCGGGACAGGCTATGGCTACACCTTC
TRBV4-1	NA	NA	TRBJ2-3	CASSKGGTDTQYF	TGCGCCAGCAGTAAGGGGGGCACAGATACGCAGTATTTT
TRBV23-1	NA	NA	TRBJ1-1	CASSQFRVGMNTEAFF	TGCGCCAGCAGTCAATTTCGGGTGGGCATGAACACTGAAGCTTTCTTT
TRBV25-1	NA	NA	TRBJ1-1	CASSEARYNTEAFF	TGTGCCAGCAGTGAAGCCAGGTACAACACTGAAGCTTTCTTT
TRBV20-1	TRBD1	NA	TRBJ2-1	CSARVGRQGYYNEQFF	TGCAGTGCTAGAGTAGGTCGACAGGGGTACTACAATGAGCAGTTCTTC
TRBV5-1	TRBD1	NA	TRBJ1-6	CASSYTGDSPLHF	TGCGCCAGCAGCTACACAGGGGATTCACCCCTCCACTTT
TRBV13	TRBD1	NA	TRBJ1-1	CASSSTGTGGTEAFF	TGTGCCAGCAGCTCAACCGGGACAGGGGGTACTGAAGCTTTCTTT